The 23 T cell receptor beta chains given below trace back to one sample, sequenced in a study of control samples from healthy donors and cancer patients. Clones were read by immunoSEQ multiplex PCR, and TCRdb kept only the in-frame ones, dropping some. The sample consists of around 140,000 clones, roughly 94% of them appearing once. The sample comprised blood. These receptors originate from a man aged 35-49 years in good health.

CDR3 nucleotide sequence: TGTGCCAGCAGTTACTCGGGCAGTTACTCTGGAAACACCATATATTTT. Encoded protein: CASSYSGSYSGNTIYF. The chain has TRBV6-5 and TRBJ1-3; D not resolved. The germline V and J ends were trimmed by 0 bases and 0 bases, with 9 bases remaining between them. Per the germline V gene, CDR1 is MNHEY and CDR2 is SVGAGI. The CDR3 spans 16 residues.

The J gene is TRBJ1-1, the V gene TRBV10-3, with TRBD1 matching over 10 bases. Unmatched junction bases numbered 0, after V lost 6 bases and J lost 2 bases. CDR3 size: 13 residues. The V gene's germline CDR1 is ENHRY and CDR2 SYGVKD. CDR3 region: CAIRTGGNTEAFF. The CDR3 DNA sequence: TGTGCCATCAGGACAGGGGGCAACACTGAAGCTTTCTTT.

This clone came up once. This chain uses TRBV3-1 (or the pseudogene TRBV3-2) with TRBJ2-5; no firm D call. The germline gives CDR1 LGHDT, CDR2 YNNKEL (reference sequence). The CDR3 is 13 residues long. Deletions cut 4 bases from V and 4 bases from J, with 10 bases between. CDR3 DNA: TGTGCCAGCAGCCTTAGACTCGGAGAGACCCAGTACTTC. Translated, it gives CASSLRLGETQYF.

The chain joins TRBV4-3 to TRBJ1-4, with 9 bases aligning to TRBD1. V gave up 1 base and J gave up 6 bases; unmatched junction bases: 9. The CDR3 loop spans 17 amino acids. Germline lookup yields CDR1 LGHNA and CDR2 YSLEER. CDR3 DNA: TGCGCCAGCAGCCAAGTCTGGAGGGGACAGGGCGATGAAAAACTGTTTTTT. It is translated as CASSQVWRGQGDEKLFF.

A note on this clone: This sample includes further DNA sequences coding for the same CDR3. This chain links TRBV6-6 with TRBJ1-6; D call uncertain. The germline V and J ends were trimmed by 4 bases and 8 bases, with 3 bases remaining between them. CDR1 and CDR2 from the germline V gene are MNHNY and SVGAGI (reference sequence). The CDR3 is 11 amino acids. This CDR3 is CASSSDSPLHF. In DNA, the CDR3 is TGTGCCAGCAGTTCTGATTCACCCCTCCACTTT.

The J gene is TRBJ1-2, the V gene TRBV2; unclear D gene. The length of the CDR3 is 14 residues. Germline V gives CDR1 SNHLY, CDR2 FYNNEI. V lost 0 bases to trimming and J lost 0 bases, with 5 bases between them. DNA for the CDR3: TGTGCCAGCAGTGAAGCGATGACTAACTATGGCTACACCTTC. Residues: CASSEAMTNYGYTF.

The rearrangement links TRBV6-2 or TRBV6-3 to TRBJ2-1, with 7 bases lining up with TRBD1. The CDR3 loop spans 14 amino acids. Germline loops: CDR1 MNHEY, CDR2 SVGEGT. With V trimmed by 0 bases and J by 6 bases, 2 bases remained unmatched. The CDR3, as DNA: TGTGCCAGCAGTTACTCACAGGGGCCCAATGAGCAGTTCTTC. It translates to CASSYSQGPNEQFF.

The chain is built from TRBV7-9 and TRBJ2-5; a weak D match, TRBD2 (6 bases). V was cut by 4 bases and J by 2 bases, with 17 bases left in between. The germline gives CDR1 SEHNR, CDR2 FQNEAQ (reference sequence). The CDR3 sequence is 16 residues long. The CDR3 region has the DNA TGTGCCAGCAGCTCGACTAGAAAGACTTTACAAGAGACCCAGTACTTC. Amino acids: CASSSTRKTLQETQYF. The variable domain in full, with the rest retrieved from reference TRBV7-9 and TRBJ2-5, is DTGVSQNPRHKITKRGQNVTFRCDPISEHNRLYWYRQTLGQGPEFLTYFQNEAQLEKSRLLSDRFSAERPKGSFSTLEIQRTEQGDSAMYLCASSSTRKTLQETQYFGPGTRLLVL.

The V call is TRBV18, the J call TRBJ1-1; tentatively, D is TRBD1 (5 bases). Germline-derived CDR1 and CDR2 are KGHSH and LQKENI. V was clipped by 6 bases and J by 7 bases, with 12 bases between them. CDR3 length equals 12 residues. The CDR3 here is CASSRLRDEAFF. The CDR3 DNA reads TGTGCCAGCTCGCGCCTCAGGGATGAAGCTTTCTTT.

The genes are TRBV13 and TRBJ2-7; 9 nucleotides agree with TRBD1. Per the germline V gene, CDR1 is PRHDT and CDR2 is FYEKMQ (reference sequence). V lost 5 bases to trimming and J lost 6 bases; unmatched junction nucleotides: 11. The CDR3 is 15 residues long. Here the CDR3 DNA reads TGTGCCAGCAGCAGTCAGGGACAGGGTGGGGTCGAGCAGTACTTC. This sequence encodes CASSSQGQGGVEQYF.

J is TRBJ2-5 and V is TRBV27; D uncertain. The CDR3 has 15 residues. V was pared by 2 bases and J by 2 bases, with 12 bases between. Germline CDR1 and CDR2: MNHEY and SMNVEV (reference sequence). Here the CDR3 reads CASSLSWELQETQYF. The CDR3 region has the DNA TGTGCCAGCAGTTTAAGCTGGGAACTACAAGAGACCCAGTACTTC.

The chain has TRBV19 and TRBJ1-4; D gene uncertain. The germline gives CDR1 LNHDA, CDR2 SQIVND (reference sequence). The CDR3 is 15 amino acids. Trimming took off 0 bases at V and 11 bases at J, with 16 bases between the two ends. The CDR3 loop reads CASSIETAVRDKLFF. DNA of the CDR3: TGTGCCAGTAGTATAGAGACGGCCGTTCGGGATAAACTGTTTTTT.

In its sample, this clone was seen a few times. The chain couples TRBV11-1 to TRBJ1-2; D might be TRBD1 (5 bases). Germline assignment: CDR1 SGHAT and CDR2 FQDESV (reference sequence). The CDR3 spans 14 residues. The ends were cut back, 1 base at V and 6 bases at J, with 12 bases in the middle. The CDR3 DNA sequence: TGTGCCAGCAGCTTAGAGCCAGGGATTCATGGCTACACCTTC. Its protein product is CASSLEPGIHGYTF.

V is TRBV4-2 and J is TRBJ2-5; TRBD2 might be the D (5 bases). From germline, CDR1 is LGHNA and CDR2 YNFKEQ. The CDR3 consists of 14 residues. V was cut by 1 base and J by 5 bases, with 11 bases left in between. The CDR3: CASSQGGRRETQYF. The CDR3 DNA follows: TGTGCCAGCAGCCAAGGGGGTAGGAGGGAGACCCAGTACTTC.

The rearrangement joins TRBV27 to TRBJ1-1; 9 nucleotides agree with TRBD1. The CDR3 consists of 15 residues. After removal of 4 bases from V and 6 bases from J, the junction contained 9 bases not matched to a gene. Germline lookup yields CDR1 MNHEY and CDR2 SMNVEV (reference sequence). In DNA, the CDR3 is TGTGCCAGCAGTTCGACAGGGGGGTTGATGGCTGAAGCTTTCTTT. Translation gives CASSSTGGLMAEAFF.

The V call is TRBV10-3, the J call TRBJ1-6; D unresolved. Germline V gene data show CDR1 as ENHRY and CDR2 as SYGVKD. V was pared by 1 base and J by 9 bases, with 10 bases between. The CDR3 consists of 14 residues. CDR3 amino acids: CAISELGSGSPLHF. CDR3 in DNA: TGTGCCATCAGTGAGTTAGGCAGTGGTTCACCCCTCCACTTT.

This chain connects TRBV19 to TRBJ1-5; a possible D gene is TRBD1 (6 bases). CDR1 and CDR2 from the germline V gene are LNHDA and SQIVND (reference sequence). This CDR3 comprises 15 residues. The ends were cut back, 4 bases at V and 4 bases at J, with 14 bases in the middle. The CDR3 loop reads CASSTGTGYNQPQHF. The CDR3 DNA reads as TGTGCCAGTAGTACCGGAACAGGGTATAATCAGCCCCAGCATTTT.

The V gene is TRBV4-2, the J gene TRBJ2-2, with 10 nucleotides matching TRBD2. With 4 bases clipped from V and 0 bases from J, the junction kept 8 bases outside the gene matches. The CDR3 consists of 18 residues. Germline V gene data show CDR1 as LGHNA and CDR2 as YNFKEQ. The CDR3 DNA reads TGTGCCAGCAGCCCCGGGGGTAGCGGGGGGACGAACACCGGGGAGCTGTTTTTT. As protein: CASSPGGSGGTNTGELFF.

Worth noting for this clone: One end of the junction does not line up with germline, which may come from a read error. The rearrangement uses TRBV7-7 and TRBJ2-2; tentative D call: TRBD2 (5 bases). The CDR3 totals 14 residues. The germline CDR1 and CDR2 sequences are SSHAT and FNYEAQ (reference sequence). The chain's CDR3 is CASSWGVNTGELFF. The CDR3 DNA follows: TGTGCTAGCAGCTGGGGAGTAAACACCGGGGAGCTGTTTTTT.

The chain is built from TRBV30 and TRBJ1-3; no reliable D call. Trimming pared 0 bases from V and 1 base from J, leaving 13 bases between. This CDR3 is 16 amino acids long. Per germline, CDR1 GTSNPN and CDR2 SVGIG (reference sequence). CDR3 coding DNA: TGTGCCTGGAGTGTACTGACTGGAGGGTCTGGAAACACCATATATTTT. As protein: CAWSVLTGGSGNTIYF.

The rearrangement joins TRBV10-3 to TRBJ1-4, with D hard to call. V was shortened by 8 bases and J by 8 bases, with 15 bases between the two germline ends. This CDR3 contains 13 residues. The germline gives CDR1 ENHRY, CDR2 SYGVKD. The CDR3 sequence: CAIRFVVGEKLFF. The CDR3 nucleotides are TGTGCCATCCGCTTCGTAGTGGGGGAAAAACTGTTTTTT.

The chain uses TRBV9 and TRBJ2-2; TRBD1 matches 8 bases. The CDR3 covers 15 residues. J gave up 4 bases and V 0 bases, and 2 bases lay outside the gene matches. Germline CDR1 and CDR2: SGDLS and YYNGEE. Here the CDR3 reads CASSVGQGSTGELFF. CDR3 bases: TGTGCCAGCAGCGTAGGACAGGGGAGCACCGGGGAGCTGTTTTTT.

This chain connects TRBV25-1 to TRBJ1-5; the D is unclear. Trimming left V 5 bases short and J 2 bases short, with 7 bases between. The germline gives CDR1 MGHDK, CDR2 SYGVNS. The CDR3 loop spans 13 amino acids. In DNA, the CDR3 is TGTGCCAGCAGTATGATGGGCAATCAGCCCCAGCATTTT. Translated, it gives CASSMMGNQPQHF.